This T cell receptor beta chain was captured by sequencing in a study of cytomegalovirus exposure and HLA in healthy donors. Study overall: Within an early data release were approximately 85 million unique TCRs drawn from HLA-typed donors.

In the PCR, 60 Vbeta and 13 Jbeta primers were used. Authors' methods: As a later analysis found, there were tens of millions of unique TCR beta chains, of which some 10 million were shared. TCRdb's table, derived via immunoSEQ multiplex PCR, lists solely in-frame clones and lacks some. The V and J calls and clone size are taken from that table; D and trimming were inferred from the DNA. This sample has about 170,000 clones, with around 74% found just once. The study, taken as a whole, reports: As a later analysis showed, several of the most significant clusters appeared to be linked to common viral pathogens. Most TCR beta V segments were productive about 87% or about 30% of the time in an earlier analysis.

Regarding this clone: The antigen remains unidentified.

The CDR3 is made up of 14 amino acids. Losses at the gene ends were 0 bases for V and 2 bases for J; bases not matched to a gene: 0. Germline CDR1 is SGDLS and CDR2 is YYNGEE. Sequencing was done on a sample of PBMCs. The chain recombines TRBV9 with TRBJ2-7; 9 bases agree with TRBD2. The clonotype comes from a female donor in good health and CMV-seronegative. CDR3 amino acids: CASSVERGAYEQYF. The CDR3, as DNA: TGTGCCAGCAGCGTAGAGCGGGGGGCCTACGAGCAGTACTTC.